These 3 T cell receptor beta chains share one sample of origin, sequenced in a study of T cell responses to AZD1222 COVID-19 vaccine. Some clones are missing from TCRdb's copy, which holds only in-frame ones; the method was immunoSEQ multiplex PCR. The table records 75,000 to 100,000 clones, roughly 90% of them present only once. This material consisted of peripheral blood, taken on day 0 of AZD1222 vaccination. The receptor source for this set is an adult in good health.

The CDR3 bases are TGTGCCAGCAGCATCAGGACTAGCGACTACAATGAGCAGTTCTTC. Protein sequence: CASSIRTSDYNEQFF. The V call is TRBV7-3, the J call TRBJ2-1, with 9 bases fitting TRBD2. Germline-derived CDR1 and CDR2 are SGHTA and FQGTGA. This CDR3 comprises 15 residues. V trimming: 5 bases; J trimming: 3 bases; junction bases outside the gene matches: 5.

This chain joins TRBV6-5 and TRBJ2-7; D may be TRBD1 (5 bases). From germline, CDR1 is MNHEY and CDR2 SVGAGI. Trimming removed 4 bases at V and 0 bases at J, with 16 bases between. The CDR3 is 16 residues long. The CDR3 loop is CASSLSRVGISYEQYF. The CDR3 coding sequence is TGTGCCAGCAGTTTGAGCAGGGTGGGGATCTCCTACGAGCAGTACTTC.

The rearrangement uses TRBV6-2 or TRBV6-3 and TRBJ1-1, with D unclear. Germline-derived CDR1 and CDR2 are MNHEY and SVGEGT. With 0 bases removed from V and 1 base from J, the gap between germline ends came to 9 bases. CDR3 length: 15 amino acids. CDR3 in DNA: TGTGCCAGCAGTTACTCCACCGCAGGGAACACTGAAGCTTTCTTT. Its protein product is CASSYSTAGNTEAFF.